Listed below are T cell receptor beta chains from one sample, sequenced in a study of a mutant IDH1 vaccine in newly diagnosed glioma. Only in-frame clones appear in the TCRdb table, and some are missing; sequencing was by immunoSEQ multiplex PCR. The data hold some 29,000 clones, with roughly 80% observed a single time. These receptors' antigens are unknown. Sequences were derived from PBMCs, sampled from a glioma patient whose treatment included an IDH1 peptide vaccine. The receptors come from a woman in her 30s with glioma. The CDR3 runs from the conserved cysteine through the conserved F or W. Fields, in order: V gene, D gene, J gene, clone size, CDR3 DNA, CDR3 protein. The D gene is left open where the match is weak. Only some rows state a clone size, as once, few, many or a class for expanded clones.

>TRBV19|TRBD2|TRBJ2-1|.
TGTGCCAGTAGTATGGTTAGCGGGTCCTACAATGAGCAGTTCTTC
CASSMVSGSYNEQFF
>TRBV6-1|.|TRBJ1-2|.
TGTGCCAGCAGTGAAGTTGCGCGGGGAGGCTATGGCTACACCTTC
CASSEVARGGYGYTF
>TRBV5-4|TRBD1|TRBJ1-1|.
TGTGCCAGCAGCTTGGACAGGGGTCTACTCTGGAACACTGAAGCTTTCTTT
CASSLDRGLLWNTEAFF
>TRBV4-1|TRBD1|TRBJ1-4|.
TGCGCCAGCAGCCCCAGGACAGGGGGGAATGAAAAACTGTTTTTT
CASSPRTGGNEKLFF
>TRBV6-1|TRBD1|TRBJ1-2|.
TGTGCCAGCAGGACAGGGGGCTGGATCTATGGCTACACCTTC
CASRTGGWIYGYTF
>TRBV9|.|TRBJ1-4|.
TGTGCCAGCAGCGGAACCAGGGGTGAAAAACTGTTTTTT
CASSGTRGEKLFF
>TRBV6-5|TRBD1|TRBJ1-1|.
TGTGCCAGCAGTTCAACAGGGGCCCCCATGAACACTGAAGCTTTCTTT
CASSSTGAPMNTEAFF
>TRBV5-4|.|TRBJ1-1|once
TGTGCCAGCAGCATGGGGACCGCATACACTGAAGCTTTCTTT
CASSMGTAYTEAFF
>TRBV10-3|TRBD1|TRBJ1-2|.
TGTGCCATCAGTGGACAGGGGGGTGGCGACACCTTC
CAISGQGGGDTF
>TRBV6-5|.|TRBJ2-2|.
TGTGCCAGCAGTCCGACGTTGGGGGAGCTGTTTTTT
CASSPTLGELFF
>TRBV18|.|TRBJ2-5|.
TGTGCCAGCGGTCGCGGGCTCCAAGAGACCCAGTACTTC
CASGRGLQETQYF
>TRBV14|TRBD1|TRBJ1-4|once
TGTGCCAGCAGCCGAGGACAGGGATTGAATGAAAAACTGTTTTTT
CASSRGQGLNEKLFF
>TRBV5-1|.|TRBJ2-6|.
TGCGCCAGCAGCTTGGACGCGATGGTGTCTGGGGCCAACGTCCTGACTTTC
CASSLDAMVSGANVLTF
>TRBV5-1|.|TRBJ1-4|.
TGCGCCAGCAGCTTGTCGGCAGACTATAATGAAAAACTGTTTTTT
CASSLSADYNEKLFF
>TRBV18|TRBD1|TRBJ1-4|.
TGTGCCAGCTCACTAGGACAGGGAGGCGAAAAACTGTTTTTT
CASSLGQGGEKLFF
>TRBV5-1|.|TRBJ2-1|.
TGCGCCAGCAGCCCCGACGTCTACAATGAGCAGTTCTTC
CASSPDVYNEQFF
>TRBV28|.|TRBJ1-5|.
TGTGCCAGCAGTCCCTCAATCGGGACGGTTAGCAATCAGCCCCAGCATTTT
CASSPSIGTVSNQPQHF
>TRBV9|.|TRBJ2-1|.
TGTGCCAGCAGCGTAGGCTTCGCGAATGAGCAGTTCTTC
CASSVGFANEQFF
>TRBV6-6|.|TRBJ1-1|.
TGTGCCGCGACCCAATTCGAGGGGGGGGGAACTGAAGCTTTCTTT
CAATQFEGGGTEAFF
>TRBV7-9|TRBD2|TRBJ2-3|.
TGTGCCAGCAGCCTTCGCGGGGGGTCGGCAGATACGCAGTATTTT
CASSLRGGSADTQYF
>TRBV21-1|.|TRBJ2-7|medium-sized
TGTGCCAGCAGCAAAATAGCAGGACAGACGCTTAATCGGGGGTACGAGCAGTACTTC
CASSKIAGQTLNRGYEQYF
>TRBV18|TRBD1|TRBJ1-5|.
TGTGCCAGCTCAACAATCTCAGGGGGCAATCGAAAACAGCCCCAGCATTTT
CASSTISGGNRKQPQHF
>TRBV20-1|.|TRBJ1-2|medium-sized
TGCAGTGCTAGAGATCCCTATGGCTACACCTTC
CSARDPYGYTF
>TRBV29-1|.|TRBJ1-1|.
TGCAGCGTTGTGGGGGACTCGAACACTGAAGCTTTCTTT
CSVVGDSNTEAFF
>TRBV18|TRBD1|TRBJ2-7|.
TGTGCCAGCTCACCGGGACAGGGCCTGTCCTACGAGCAGTACTTC
CASSPGQGLSYEQYF
>TRBV6-1|.|TRBJ1-1|.
TGTGCCAGCAGTGGGAGTATAAGGGGACTGAACACTGAAGCTTTCTTT
CASSGSIRGLNTEAFF
>TRBV19|.|TRBJ1-1|.
TGTGCCAGTAGTATAGATCTTCCGACTGAAGCTTTCTTT
CASSIDLPTEAFF
>TRBV19|TRBD1|TRBJ1-2|once
TGTGCCAGTAGTTCGACAGGGTTCTATGGCTACACCTTC
CASSSTGFYGYTF
>TRBV30|.|TRBJ2-1|.
TGTGCCTGGAGTAAGGAAAATGAGCAGTTCTTC
CAWSKENEQFF
>TRBV6-6|.|TRBJ2-7|.
TGTGCCAGCAGTCTGCCGGGATCCCCTTCCTACGAGCAGTACTTC
CASSLPGSPSYEQYF
>TRBV5-1|.|TRBJ1-1|once
TGCGCCAGCAGCTTGTGGGGGGACACTGAAGCTTTCTTT
CASSLWGDTEAFF
>TRBV6-7|.|TRBJ2-5|.
TGTGCCAGCAGTTATACGCCCGGGACCCAGTACTTC
CASSYTPGTQYF
>TRBV10-3|TRBD2|TRBJ2-2|.
TGTGCCATCAGTGTAAGCGGGGGGGCCAGCACCGGGGAGCTGTTTTTT
CAISVSGGASTGELFF
>TRBV23-1|TRBD1|TRBJ1-1|.
TGCGCCATCGGGGGACAGGACTGGAGTTACACTGAAGCTTTCTTT
CAIGGQDWSYTEAFF
>TRBV20-1|.|TRBJ2-3|.
TGCAGTGCCAGCCCCCAAGATACGCAGTATTTT
CSASPQDTQYF
>TRBV4-3|TRBD1|TRBJ2-7|.
TGCGCCAGCAGTTTCGGACAGGGCTACGAGCAGTACTTC
CASSFGQGYEQYF
>TRBV5-6|.|TRBJ2-7|.
TGTGCCAGCAGCTTCGATCACGAGCAGTACTTC
CASSFDHEQYF
>TRBV19|TRBD1|TRBJ2-7|.
TGTGCCAGTAGTATTCAGAGGGGGACAGGCCTCGGCGAGCAGTACTTC
CASSIQRGTGLGEQYF
>TRBV30|TRBD1|TRBJ1-6|.
TGTGCCTGGTCCGGGACAGGGAATTCACCCCTCCACTTT
CAWSGTGNSPLHF
>TRBV5-4|TRBD2|TRBJ2-5|.
TGTGCCAGCAGCTTGGGGACTAGCGGGGTAGAGACCCAGTACTTC
CASSLGTSGVETQYF
>TRBV29-1|.|TRBJ2-2|.
TGCAGCTTCCGAGACACCGGGGAGCTGTTTTTT
CSFRDTGELFF